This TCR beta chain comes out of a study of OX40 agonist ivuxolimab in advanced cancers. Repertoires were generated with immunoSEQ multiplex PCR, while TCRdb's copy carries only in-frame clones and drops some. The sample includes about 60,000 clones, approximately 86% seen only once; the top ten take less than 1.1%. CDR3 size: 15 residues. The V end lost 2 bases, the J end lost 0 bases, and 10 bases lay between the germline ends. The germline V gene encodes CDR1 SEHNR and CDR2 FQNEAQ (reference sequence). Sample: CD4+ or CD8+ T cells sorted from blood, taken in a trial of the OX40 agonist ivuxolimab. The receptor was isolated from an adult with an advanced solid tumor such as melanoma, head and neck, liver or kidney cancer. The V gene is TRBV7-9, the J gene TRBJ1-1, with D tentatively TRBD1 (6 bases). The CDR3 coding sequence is TGTGCCAGCAGCTTAAGCGGACAGATGAACACTGAAGCTTTCTTT. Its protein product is CASSLSGQMNTEAFF.